The 29 T cell receptor beta chains below come from one sample, sequenced in a study of blood T cells in healthy people across ages. Combining a sample-barcoded 5' primer with a J-beta primer mix, a second PCR ran for roughly 7 to 11 cycles. A single record per CDR3 protein comes from TCRdb applying MiXCR to the 5' RACE reads. The data show 2 million or so distinct CDR3 sequences, 49% seen once. The material sequenced was blood. Receptor source: a woman aged 35 to 49 in good health.

This sequence joins TRBV12-3 or TRBV12-4 and TRBJ2-1; D not certain. The CDR3 is 11 residues long. Trimming cost V 1 base and J 12 bases, with 7 bases left between them. CDR3 amino acids: CASSLGVGQFF. Here the CDR3 DNA reads TGTGCCAGCAGTTTAGGGGTGGGGCAGTTCTTC.

This clonotype was seen only a few times. The chain is built from TRBV7-9 and TRBJ1-2, with TRBD1 matching 10 bases. The CDR3 extends over 14 amino acids. Per the germline V gene, CDR1 is SEHNR and CDR2 is FQNEAQ (reference sequence). The ends lost 2 bases at V and 8 bases at J; junction bases unmatched: 5. DNA of the CDR3: TGTGCCAGCAGCTTACTTGGGACAGGGGACGGCTACACCTTC. Translation: CASSLLGTGDGYTF. Full variable domain (missing parts from reference TRBV7-9 and TRBJ1-2): DTGVSQNPRHKITKRGQNVTFRCDPISEHNRLYWYRQTLGQGPEFLTYFQNEAQLEKSRLLSDRFSAERPKGSFSTLEIQRTEQGDSAMYLCASSLLGTGDGYTFGSGTRLTVV.

The chain joins TRBV27 to TRBJ1-5, with unresolved D. Trimming cost V 4 bases and J 4 bases, with 14 bases left between them. The CDR3 extends over 15 amino acids. Germline V gene sequence: CDR1 MNHEY, CDR2 SMNVEV (reference sequence). The CDR3 bases are TGTGCCAGCAGTTATTCACCGGGCCTTAATCAGCCCCAGCATTTT. It encodes CASSYSPGLNQPQHF.

The chain combines TRBV4-1 with TRBJ1-2, with D possibly being TRBD1 (6 bases). Trimming stripped 1 base from V and 5 bases from J, with 11 bases between. The CDR3 has 14 amino acids. The germline V gene has CDR1 MGHRA and CDR2 YSYEKL. This CDR3 reads CASSQGGGQYGYTF. The DNA for the CDR3 is TGCGCCAGCAGCCAAGGGGGGGGCCAATATGGCTACACCTTC.

To note about this clonotype: An end of the junction differs from the germline gene, which may be a read error. The chain couples TRBV9 to TRBJ2-1, with TRBD2 matching 12 bases. The CDR3 is 17 residues long. Per germline, CDR1 SGDLS and CDR2 YYNGEE. The CDR3 DNA reads TGCGCCAGCAGCTTTCGGACTAGCGGGGAAAATTACAATGAGCAGTTCTTC. Its protein product is CASSFRTSGENYNEQFF.

As to this clonotype: The junction departs from the called germline gene at one end, perhaps through a read error. The V gene is TRBV6-2 or TRBV6-3, the J gene TRBJ2-7; possibly TRBD1 for D (6 bases). CDR3 length: 14 amino acids. The germline V gene has CDR1 MNHEY and CDR2 SVGEGT. As DNA, the CDR3 is TGTGCCGGCAGTTACAGAGGGGGCTCCTACGAGCAGTACTTC. It specifies CAGSYRGGSYEQYF.

The rearrangement joins TRBV27 to TRBJ2-7; D is perhaps TRBD1 (6 bases). Looked up from germline, CDR1 is MNHEY and CDR2 is SMNVEV (reference sequence). Trimming cost V 5 bases and J 1 base, with 15 bases left between them. This CDR3 is 15 amino acids long. CDR3: CASSRGGRGSYEQYF. As DNA, the CDR3 is TGTGCCAGCAGTCGAGGCGGCAGGGGTTCCTACGAGCAGTACTTC.

The chain carries TRBV7-8 and TRBJ2-1; unclear D gene. Per germline, CDR1 SGHVS and CDR2 FQNEAQ. V shed 7 bases and J shed 4 bases, with 11 bases lying between them. The CDR3 contains 13 residues. In DNA, the CDR3 is TGTGCCAGCATCGAGAGAGTTTACAATGAGCAGTTCTTC. Translated: CASIERVYNEQFF.

This clonotype was observed a handful of times. The rearrangement links TRBV6-5 to TRBJ1-2; weak D call: TRBD1 (5 bases). The length of the CDR3 is 14 residues. The germline CDR1 and CDR2 sequences are MNHEY and SVGAGI. Trimming removed 0 bases at V and 4 bases at J, with 9 bases between. For the CDR3, the DNA is TGTGCCAGCAGTTACTCAGCAGGGCTCTATGGCTACACCTTC. Translated, it gives CASSYSAGLYGYTF.

This clonotype showed up many times. This rearrangement joins TRBV9 to TRBJ2-6; D remains ambiguous. V lost 0 bases and J lost 2, with 6 bases in between. Germline V gene data show CDR1 as SGDLS and CDR2 as YYNGEE. The CDR3 totals 15 residues. As DNA, the CDR3 is TGTGCCAGCAGCGTAGGTGGGACTGGGGCCAACGTCCTGACTTTC. Translating it yields CASSVGGTGANVLTF.

The V gene is TRBV28, the J gene TRBJ2-1; TRBD2 is a possible D gene (6 bases). Deletions cut 5 bases from V and 6 bases from J, with 14 bases between. The CDR3 totals 14 residues. Germline-derived CDR1 and CDR2 are MDHEN and SYDVKM. In nucleotides, the CDR3 is TGTGCCAGCAGTCCTTACGGGGGACCCAATGAGCAGTTCTTC. Protein sequence: CASSPYGGPNEQFF. Filled out from reference TRBV28 and TRBJ2-1, the complete variable domain reads DVKVTQSSRYLVKRTGEKVFLECVQDMDHENMFWYRQDPGLGLRLIYFSYDVKMKEKGDIPEGYSVSREKKERFSLILESASTNQTSMYLCASSPYGGPNEQFFGPGTRLTVL.

This clonotype appeared a few times. The CDR3 is CASRPHQTLNYGYTF. DNA for the CDR3: TGTGCCAGCAGACCCCATCAGACGTTAAACTATGGCTACACCTTC. This chain joins TRBV28 and TRBJ1-2; no firm D call. V dropped 6 bases and J dropped 2 bases, with 16 bases sitting between them. Germline V gene data show CDR1 as MDHEN and CDR2 as SYDVKM. The CDR3 runs 15 residues.

This rearrangement joins TRBV20-1 to TRBJ2-5; 8 bases agree with TRBD2. Germline V CDR1 and CDR2: DFQATT, SNEGSKA (reference sequence). The length of the CDR3 is 13 residues. Trimming took 5 bases from V and 1 from J; bases not matched to a gene: 3. The CDR3 reads CSAHRGGQETQYF. CDR3 coding DNA: TGCAGTGCTCATCGGGGGGGCCAAGAGACCCAGTACTTC.

In its sample, this clonotype was seen a few times. The V call is TRBV12-3 or TRBV12-4, the J call TRBJ1-1; D remains unclear. The CDR3 is 13 residues long. Trimming took 3 bases from V and 3 from J, leaving 8 bases between them. CDR3 nucleotides: TGTGCCAGCAGTTTGCTGCGGGACACTGAAGCTTTCTTT. Translated, it gives CASSLLRDTEAFF.

This clonotype was seen a handful of times. The V call is TRBV11-2, the J call TRBJ1-2; D uncertain. This CDR3 spans 11 amino acids. With 2 bases removed from V and 10 bases from J, the gap between germline ends came to 8 bases. Germline CDR1 SGHAT, CDR2 FQNNGV. The CDR3 spells CASSLWESYTF. The CDR3, as DNA: TGTGCCAGCAGCTTATGGGAATCCTACACCTTC.

This clonotype showed up just a few times. The chain has TRBV28 and TRBJ2-7; TRBD1 matches at 10 bases. This CDR3 contains 16 residues. The germline V gene has CDR1 MDHEN and CDR2 SYDVKM. Trimming removed 7 bases from V and 3 bases from J; junction bases left unmatched: 12. For the CDR3, the DNA is TGTGCCAGCACCGCGGGGAGAGGGACAGGGGTCTACGAGCAGTACTTC. Translation: CASTAGRGTGVYEQYF.

This clonotype was observed a few times. J is TRBJ2-5 and V is TRBV5-1; D unclear. V was clipped by 0 bases and J by 4 bases, with 13 bases between them. This CDR3 region has 15 residues. CDR1 and CDR2 (germline): SGHRS, YFSETQ. The CDR3 region is CASSLDMTPVETQYF. The CDR3 DNA follows: TGCGCCAGCAGCTTGGACATGACCCCTGTAGAGACCCAGTACTTC.

The rearrangement links TRBV6-2 or TRBV6-3 to TRBJ2-1, with 11 nucleotides matching TRBD2. Germline V gives CDR1 MNHEY, CDR2 SVGEGT. With 9 bases clipped from V and 6 bases from J, the junction kept 4 bases outside the gene matches. This CDR3 is built from 13 residues. CDR3 bases: TGTGCCAGTACTAGCGGGGGAAGCAATGAGCAGTTCTTC. This gives the protein CASTSGGSNEQFF.

This clonotype was counted only a few times. The rearrangement joins TRBV4-1 to TRBJ2-5; TRBD2 might be the D (6 bases). Germline-derived CDR1 and CDR2 are MGHRA and YSYEKL. This CDR3 region has 15 residues. V lost 2 bases and J lost 4, with 14 bases in between. This chain's CDR3 is CASSQIRGRRETQYF. In DNA form, the CDR3 reads TGCGCCAGCAGCCAAATCCGGGGGAGGCGAGAGACCCAGTACTTC.

This clonotype was counted only a few times. The chain joins TRBV20-1 to TRBJ2-1; a weak D match, TRBD2 (6 bases). Germline CDR1 reads DFQATT; CDR2 reads SNEGSKA (reference sequence). CDR3 size: 16 residues. V gave up 1 base and J gave up 0 bases, with 13 bases separating them. The CDR3 DNA follows: TGCAGTGCTAGAGTGTGGGGGGACCCCTCCTACAATGAGCAGTTCTTC. Protein product: CSARVWGDPSYNEQFF.

The chain recombines TRBV5-1 with TRBJ2-1; 7 nucleotides match TRBD2. Unmatched junction bases numbered 13, after V lost 3 bases and J lost 7 bases. This CDR3 contains 16 residues. Germline V lookup: CDR1 SGHRS, CDR2 YFSETQ. The CDR3 DNA reads TGCGCCAGCAGCTCCGGACTTGCGGGGGTTACGAATGAGCAGTTCTTC. Protein product: CASSSGLAGVTNEQFF.

J is TRBJ2-7 and V is TRBV13; 9 positions match TRBD1. J gave up 1 base and V 2 bases, and 6 bases lay outside the gene matches. The CDR3 is 16 residues long. Germline lookup yields CDR1 PRHDT and CDR2 FYEKMQ (reference sequence). DNA for the CDR3: TGTGCCAGCAGCTTAAGAGGACAGGGGAGATCCTACGAGCAGTACTTC. The encoded protein is CASSLRGQGRSYEQYF. The entire variable domain, with the rest obtained from reference TRBV13 and TRBJ2-7, is as follows: AAGVIQSPRHLIKEKRETATLKCYPIPRHDTVYWYQQGPGQDPQFLISFYEKMQSDKGSIPDRFSAQQFSDYHSELNMSSLELGDSALYFCASSLRGQGRSYEQYFGPGTRLTVT.

Of note for this clonotype: A much larger clone sits a single nucleotide away, making a read error possible. The gene calls are TRBV29-1 and TRBJ2-5; 7 bases agree with TRBD1. Germline V gene sequence: CDR1 SQVTM, CDR2 ANQGSEA. The CDR3 contains 13 residues. The V gene end was trimmed by 7 bases and the J gene end by 2 bases; junction bases not matched to a gene: 7. The CDR3 DNA is TGCAGCGCCGACAGGGCCTCGCAAGAGACCCAGTACTTC. Amino acid sequence: CSADRASQETQYF.

V usage is TRBV6-5 and J usage is TRBJ2-5; D possibly corresponds to TRBD2 (6 bases). This CDR3 spans 14 amino acids. V was clipped by 4 bases and J by 9 bases, with 18 bases between them. In germline, CDR1 is MNHEY, CDR2 SVGAGI. The CDR3, as DNA: TGTGCCAGCAGTTGGTCAGGGAGCCCGGGGGCCCAGTACTTC. This translates into CASSWSGSPGAQYF.

The V gene is TRBV6-1, the J gene TRBJ2-7, with TRBD1 identical over 7 bases. The CDR3 consists of 13 residues. J was trimmed by 7 bases and V by 4 bases; bases with no gene match: 7. The germline CDR1 and CDR2 sequences are MNHNS and SASEGT. The CDR3 protein is CASSVDRVEEQYF. CDR3 sequence (DNA): TGTGCCAGCAGTGTCGACAGGGTAGAAGAGCAGTACTTC.

The J gene is TRBJ2-1, the V gene TRBV18, with D unresolved. The CDR3 length is 16 residues. Germline V lookup: CDR1 KGHSH, CDR2 LQKENI. With 0 bases removed from V and 5 bases from J, the gap between germline ends came to 14 bases. CDR3 loop: CASSPPNSIGHNEQFF. DNA for the CDR3: TGTGCCAGCTCACCACCGAACTCGATAGGCCACAATGAGCAGTTCTTC.

The rearrangement links TRBV20-1 to TRBJ2-5; 8 nucleotides agree with TRBD2. The CDR3 runs 14 residues. Germline V gives CDR1 DFQATT, CDR2 SNEGSKA (reference sequence). The V gene end was trimmed by 3 bases and the J gene end by 5 bases; junction bases not matched to a gene: 8. CDR3 protein: CSASPKRGRETQYF. CDR3 coding DNA: TGCAGTGCTAGCCCTAAGCGGGGGAGGGAGACCCAGTACTTC.

The sample holds many counts of this clonotype. The chain has TRBV20-1 and TRBJ2-3; D gene ambiguous. Germline CDR1 reads DFQATT; CDR2 reads SNEGSKA (reference sequence). Trimming left V 3 bases short and J 3 bases short, with 7 bases between. The CDR3 covers 12 residues. CDR3 region: CSARGLTDTQYF. The DNA of the CDR3 is TGCAGTGCTAGGGGCCTGACAGATACGCAGTATTTT.

J is TRBJ2-4 and V is TRBV6-1; 12 bases are a match to TRBD1. The end of the DNA aligns better with TRBJ2-7, so the J call may be wrong. This CDR3 region has 14 residues. CDR1 and CDR2 from the germline V gene are MNHNS and SASEGT. This chain's CDR3 is CASSSRDRGREQYF. The CDR3 coding sequence is TGTGCCAGCAGTTCCCGGGACAGGGGGCGCGAGCAGTACTTC.